This entry is about one T cell receptor beta chain. The sample is drawn from a study of blood T cells in healthy people across ages. The CDR3 totals 15 residues. CDR1 SGHVS and CDR2 FQNEAQ come from the germline V gene. Deletions cut 2 bases from V and 9 bases from J, with 17 bases between. A sample-barcoded 5' primer and a J-beta primer mix were used in a second PCR of roughly 7 to 11 cycles. Unique molecular identifiers of 12 random nucleotides labeled each cDNA. Every sample produced at least 3 million CDR3-containing paired-end reads. Using its own MiXCR run on the 5' RACE reads, TCRdb lists one record per CDR3 protein. The repertoire holds about 1,400,000 distinct CDR3 sequences, with 40% to 50% as singletons.

This chain connects TRBV7-8 to TRBJ2-1, with D possibly being TRBD1 or TRBD2 (5 bases each). The receptor was derived from a woman under 30 in good health. The sequenced material came from blood. CDR3 residues: CASSLKGASLGEQFF. CDR3 nucleotides: TGTGCCAGCAGCTTAAAAGGGGCTAGCTTGGGTGAGCAGTTCTTC.